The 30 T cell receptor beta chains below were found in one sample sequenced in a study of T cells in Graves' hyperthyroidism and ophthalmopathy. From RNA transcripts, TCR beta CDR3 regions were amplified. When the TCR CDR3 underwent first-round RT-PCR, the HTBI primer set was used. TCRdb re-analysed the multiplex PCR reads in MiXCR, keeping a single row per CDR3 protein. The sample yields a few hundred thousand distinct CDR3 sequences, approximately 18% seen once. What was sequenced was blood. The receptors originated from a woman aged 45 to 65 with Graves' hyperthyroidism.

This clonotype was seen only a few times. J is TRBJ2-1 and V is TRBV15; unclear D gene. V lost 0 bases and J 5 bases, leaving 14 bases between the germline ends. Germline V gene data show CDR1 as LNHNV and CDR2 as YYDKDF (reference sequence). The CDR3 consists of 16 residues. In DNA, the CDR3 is TGTGCCACCAGCAGAGATTTGTTTGACTTAAACAATGAGCAGTTCTTC. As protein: CATSRDLFDLNNEQFF.

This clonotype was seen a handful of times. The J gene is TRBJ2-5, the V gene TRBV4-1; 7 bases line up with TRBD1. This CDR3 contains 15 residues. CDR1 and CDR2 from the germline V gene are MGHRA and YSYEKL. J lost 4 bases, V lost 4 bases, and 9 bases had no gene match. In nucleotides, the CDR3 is TGCGCCAGCAGCCCGGGACAGACGCCCCTAGAGACCCAGTACTTC. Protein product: CASSPGQTPLETQYF.

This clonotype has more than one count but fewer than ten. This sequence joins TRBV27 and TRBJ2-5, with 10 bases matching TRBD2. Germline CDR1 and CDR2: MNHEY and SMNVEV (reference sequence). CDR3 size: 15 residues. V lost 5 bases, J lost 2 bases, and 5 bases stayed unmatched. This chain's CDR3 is CASSRRTSGQETQYF. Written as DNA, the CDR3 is TGTGCCAGCAGTAGACGGACTAGCGGACAAGAGACCCAGTACTTC.

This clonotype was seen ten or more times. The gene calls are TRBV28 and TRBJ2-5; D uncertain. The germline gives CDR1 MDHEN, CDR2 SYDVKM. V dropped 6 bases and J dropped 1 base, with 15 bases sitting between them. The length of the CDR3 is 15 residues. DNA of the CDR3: TGTGCCAGCAGACCCAGACACCTTTCCCAAGAGACCCAGTACTTC. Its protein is CASRPRHLSQETQYF.

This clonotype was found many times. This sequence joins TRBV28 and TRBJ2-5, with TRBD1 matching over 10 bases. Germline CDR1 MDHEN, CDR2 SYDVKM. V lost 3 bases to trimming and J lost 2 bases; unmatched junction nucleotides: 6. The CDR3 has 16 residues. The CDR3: CASSLTPGQGQETQYF. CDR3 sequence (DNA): TGTGCCAGCAGTTTGACACCGGGACAGGGGCAAGAGACCCAGTACTTC. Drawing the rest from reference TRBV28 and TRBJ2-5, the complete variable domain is DVKVTQSSRYLVKRTGEKVFLECVQDMDHENMFWYRQDPGLGLRLIYFSYDVKMKEKGDIPEGYSVSREKKERFSLILESASTNQTSMYLCASSLTPGQGQETQYFGPGTRLLVL.

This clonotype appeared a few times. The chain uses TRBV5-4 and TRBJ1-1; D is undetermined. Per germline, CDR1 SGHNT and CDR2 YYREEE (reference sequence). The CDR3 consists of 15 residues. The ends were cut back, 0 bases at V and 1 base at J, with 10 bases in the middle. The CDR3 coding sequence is TGTGCCAGCAGCTTGGCAGGAGGATGGAACACTGAAGCTTTCTTT. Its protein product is CASSLAGGWNTEAFF.

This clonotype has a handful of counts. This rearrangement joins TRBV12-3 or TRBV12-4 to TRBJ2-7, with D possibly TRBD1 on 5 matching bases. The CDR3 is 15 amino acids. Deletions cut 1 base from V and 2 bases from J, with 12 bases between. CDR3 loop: CASSLEQGRAYEQYF. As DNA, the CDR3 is TGTGCCAGCAGTTTAGAGCAGGGCAGGGCCTACGAGCAGTACTTC.

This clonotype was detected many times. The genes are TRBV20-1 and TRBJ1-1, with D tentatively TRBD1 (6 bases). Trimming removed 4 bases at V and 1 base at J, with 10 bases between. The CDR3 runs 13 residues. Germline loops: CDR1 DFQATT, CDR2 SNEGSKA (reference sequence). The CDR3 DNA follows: TGCAGTGCTAAAGGACAGTGGAACACTGAAGCTTTCTTT. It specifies CSAKGQWNTEAFF.

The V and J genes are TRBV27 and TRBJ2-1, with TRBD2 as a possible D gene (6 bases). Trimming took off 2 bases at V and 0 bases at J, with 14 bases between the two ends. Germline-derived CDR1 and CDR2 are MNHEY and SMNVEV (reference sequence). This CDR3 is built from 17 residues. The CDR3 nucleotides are TGTGCCAGCAGTTTACTGATAGCGGCATCCTCCTACAATGAGCAGTTCTTC. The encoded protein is CASSLLIAASSYNEQFF.

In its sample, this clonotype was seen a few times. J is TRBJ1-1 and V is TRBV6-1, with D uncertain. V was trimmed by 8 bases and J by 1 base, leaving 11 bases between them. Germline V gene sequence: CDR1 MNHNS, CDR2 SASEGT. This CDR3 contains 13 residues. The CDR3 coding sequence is TGTGCCAGCGCTTATACAGCGAACACTGAAGCTTTCTTT. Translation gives CASAYTANTEAFF.

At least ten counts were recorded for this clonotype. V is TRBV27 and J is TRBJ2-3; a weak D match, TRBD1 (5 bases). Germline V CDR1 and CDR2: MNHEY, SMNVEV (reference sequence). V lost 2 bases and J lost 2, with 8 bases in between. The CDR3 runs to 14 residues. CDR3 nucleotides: TGTGCCAGCAGTTTAATGGGGCCCACAGATACGCAGTATTTT. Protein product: CASSLMGPTDTQYF.

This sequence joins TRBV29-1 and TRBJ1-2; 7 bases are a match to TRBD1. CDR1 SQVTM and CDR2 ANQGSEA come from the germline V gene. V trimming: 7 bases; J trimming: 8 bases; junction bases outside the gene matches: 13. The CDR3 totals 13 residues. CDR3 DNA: TGCAGCGCTTCACGACAGGGCGGGGAGGGCTACACCTTC. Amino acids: CSASRQGGEGYTF.

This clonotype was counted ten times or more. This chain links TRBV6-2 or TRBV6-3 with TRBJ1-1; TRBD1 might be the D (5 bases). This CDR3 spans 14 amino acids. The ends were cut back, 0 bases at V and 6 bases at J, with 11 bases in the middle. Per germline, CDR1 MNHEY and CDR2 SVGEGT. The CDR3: CASSYSGGPPEAFF. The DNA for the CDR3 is TGTGCCAGCAGTTACTCGGGGGGACCCCCTGAAGCTTTCTTT.

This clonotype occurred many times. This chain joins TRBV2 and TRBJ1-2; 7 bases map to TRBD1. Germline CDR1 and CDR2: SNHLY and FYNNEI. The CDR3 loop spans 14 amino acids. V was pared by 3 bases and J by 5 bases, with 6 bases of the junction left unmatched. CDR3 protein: CASSDKGARYGYTF. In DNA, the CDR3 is TGTGCCAGCAGTGATAAGGGGGCGAGGTATGGCTACACCTTC. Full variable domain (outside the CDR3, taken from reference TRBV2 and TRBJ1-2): EPEVTQTPSHQVTQMGQEVILRCVPISNHLYFYWYRQILGQKVEFLVSFYNNEISEKSEIFDDQFSVERPDGSNFTLKIRSTKLEDSAMYFCASSDKGARYGYTFGSGTRLTVV.

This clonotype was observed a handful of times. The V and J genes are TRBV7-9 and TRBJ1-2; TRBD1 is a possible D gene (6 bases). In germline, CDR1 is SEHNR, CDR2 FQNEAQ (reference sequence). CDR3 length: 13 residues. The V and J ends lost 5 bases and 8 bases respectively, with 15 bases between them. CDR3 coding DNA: TGTGCCAGCAGCCAGATGGGGGCGAAGGGCTACACCTTC. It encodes CASSQMGAKGYTF. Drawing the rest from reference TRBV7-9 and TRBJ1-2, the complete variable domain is DTGVSQNPRHKITKRGQNVTFRCDPISEHNRLYWYRQTLGQGPEFLTYFQNEAQLEKSRLLSDRFSAERPKGSFSTLEIQRTEQGDSAMYLCASSQMGAKGYTFGSGTRLTVV.

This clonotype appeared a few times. The CDR3 DNA reads TGTGCCAGCAGTGTGACAGGGGGCGCTAGCCTAAATGAGCAGTTCTTC. Translating gives CASSVTGGASLNEQFF. The chain is built from TRBV28 and TRBJ2-1, with 10 bases fitting TRBD1. After removal of 5 bases from V and 7 bases from J, the junction contained 11 bases not matched to a gene. Germline lookup yields CDR1 MDHEN and CDR2 SYDVKM. The CDR3 contains 16 residues.

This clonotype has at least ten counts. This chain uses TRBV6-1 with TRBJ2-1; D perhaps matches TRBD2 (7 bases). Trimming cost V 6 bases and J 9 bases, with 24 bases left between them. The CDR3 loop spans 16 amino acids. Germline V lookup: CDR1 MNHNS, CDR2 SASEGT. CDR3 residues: CASSHNWGGAEGEQFF. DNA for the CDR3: TGTGCCAGCAGCCACAACTGGGGGGGCGCAGAAGGTGAGCAGTTCTTC.

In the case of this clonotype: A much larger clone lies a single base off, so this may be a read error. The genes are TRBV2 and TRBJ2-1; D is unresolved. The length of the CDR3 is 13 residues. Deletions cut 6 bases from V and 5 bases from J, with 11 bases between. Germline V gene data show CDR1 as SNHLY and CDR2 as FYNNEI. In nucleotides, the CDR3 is TGTGCCAGCAGCGGTATCAGCGACAATGAGCAGTTCTTC. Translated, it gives CASSGISDNEQFF.

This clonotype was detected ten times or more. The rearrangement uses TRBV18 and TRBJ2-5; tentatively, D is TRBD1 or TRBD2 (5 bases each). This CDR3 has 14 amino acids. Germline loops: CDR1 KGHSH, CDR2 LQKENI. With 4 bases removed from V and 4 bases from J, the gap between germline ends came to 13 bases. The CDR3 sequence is CASSLSSGAETQYF. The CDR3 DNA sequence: TGTGCCAGCTCACTGTCGTCCGGGGCAGAGACCCAGTACTTC.

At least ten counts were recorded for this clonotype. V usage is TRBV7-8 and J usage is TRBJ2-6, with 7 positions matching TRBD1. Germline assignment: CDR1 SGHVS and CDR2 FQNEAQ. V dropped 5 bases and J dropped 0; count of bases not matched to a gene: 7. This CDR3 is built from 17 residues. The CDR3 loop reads CASSRRQGRSGANVLTF. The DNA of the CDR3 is TGTGCCAGCAGCCGTCGACAGGGTCGCTCTGGGGCCAACGTCCTGACTTTC.

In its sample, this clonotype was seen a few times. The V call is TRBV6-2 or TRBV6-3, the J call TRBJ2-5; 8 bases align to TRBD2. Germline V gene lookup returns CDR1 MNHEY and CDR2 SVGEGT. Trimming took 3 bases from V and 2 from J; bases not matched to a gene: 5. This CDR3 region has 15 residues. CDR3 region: CASSYGSGDQETQYF. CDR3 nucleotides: TGTGCCAGCAGTTATGGTAGCGGGGATCAAGAGACCCAGTACTTC.

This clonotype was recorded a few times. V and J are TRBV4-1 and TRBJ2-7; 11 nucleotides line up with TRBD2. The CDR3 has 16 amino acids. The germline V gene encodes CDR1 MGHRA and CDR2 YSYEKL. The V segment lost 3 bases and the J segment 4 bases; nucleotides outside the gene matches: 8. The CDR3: CASSQEDLAGGYEQYF. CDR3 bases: TGCGCCAGCAGCCAGGAGGATCTAGCGGGAGGTTACGAGCAGTACTTC.

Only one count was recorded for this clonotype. CDR3 in amino acids: CASSPGGQPQHF. In nucleotides, the CDR3 is TGTGCCAGCAGTCCCGGAGGACAGCCCCAGCATTTT. The V gene is TRBV11-2, the J gene TRBJ1-5, with D unresolved. Trimming cost V 6 bases and J 7 bases, with 10 bases left between them. Germline values: CDR1 SGHAT, CDR2 FQNNGV. The CDR3 has 12 amino acids.

DNA for the CDR3: TGTGCCAGCAGCTTCAGTTGGACCGGGACTAGCATCGGCGTGTACAATGAGCAGTTCTTC. This gives the protein CASSFSWTGTSIGVYNEQFF. V gene TRBV7-9 combines with J gene TRBJ2-1, with 9 bases aligning to TRBD2. The CDR3 contains 20 residues. Germline V gene data show CDR1 as SEHNR and CDR2 as FQNEAQ (reference sequence). The junction had 19 bases not matched to a gene; V was cut back by 3 bases and J by 4 bases.

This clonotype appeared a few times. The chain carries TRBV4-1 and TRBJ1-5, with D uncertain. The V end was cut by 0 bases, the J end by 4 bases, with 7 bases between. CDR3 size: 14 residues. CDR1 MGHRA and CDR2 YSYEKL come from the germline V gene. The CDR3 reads CASSQDERNQPQHF. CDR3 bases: TGCGCCAGCAGCCAAGATGAGAGGAATCAGCCCCAGCATTTT.

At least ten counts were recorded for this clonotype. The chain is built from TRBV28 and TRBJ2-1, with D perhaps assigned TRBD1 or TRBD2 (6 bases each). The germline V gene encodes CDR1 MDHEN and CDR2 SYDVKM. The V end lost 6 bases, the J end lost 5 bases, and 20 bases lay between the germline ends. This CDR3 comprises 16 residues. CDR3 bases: TGTGCCAGCAGGCACCGACAGGCCCCGGGGGACAATGAGCAGTTCTTC. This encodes CASRHRQAPGDNEQFF.

The CDR3 here is CASSLDRGNSGANVLTF. For the CDR3, the DNA is TGCGCCAGCAGCCTGGACAGGGGGAACTCTGGGGCCAACGTCCTGACTTTC. This chain links TRBV5-1 with TRBJ2-6, with TRBD1 matching 10 bases. Trimming at V came to 4 bases and at J to 0 bases, leaving 4 bases not matched to a gene. The length of the CDR3 is 17 residues. Looked up from germline, CDR1 is SGHRS and CDR2 is YFSETQ.

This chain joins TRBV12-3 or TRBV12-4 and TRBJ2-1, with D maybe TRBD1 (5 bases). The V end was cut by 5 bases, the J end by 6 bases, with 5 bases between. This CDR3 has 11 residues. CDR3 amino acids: CASSDSNEQFF. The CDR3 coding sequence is TGTGCCAGCAGTGACAGCAATGAGCAGTTCTTC.

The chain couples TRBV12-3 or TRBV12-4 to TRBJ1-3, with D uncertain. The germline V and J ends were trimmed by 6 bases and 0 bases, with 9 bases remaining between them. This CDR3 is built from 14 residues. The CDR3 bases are TGTGCCAGCAGCCGCACACTCTCTGGAAACACCATATATTTT. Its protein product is CASSRTLSGNTIYF.

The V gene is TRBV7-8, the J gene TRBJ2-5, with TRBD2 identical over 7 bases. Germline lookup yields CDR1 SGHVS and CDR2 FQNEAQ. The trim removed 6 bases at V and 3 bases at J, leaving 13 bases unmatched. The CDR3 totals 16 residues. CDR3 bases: TGTGCCAGCAGAACCTTACAAAGCGGGGAGAAAGAGACCCAGTACTTC. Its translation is CASRTLQSGEKETQYF.